This passage covers 28 T cell receptor beta chains from one sample sequenced in a study of cytomegalovirus exposure and HLA in healthy donors. 13 Jbeta primers and 60 Vbeta primers were used for the PCR. Repertoires were generated with immunoSEQ multiplex PCR, while TCRdb's copy carries only in-frame clones and drops some. In all, the sample yields approximately 120,000 clones. Input material: PBMCs. The origin of the receptors is a man aged 30 to 45 in good health and CMV-seronegative.

The chain recombines TRBV6-1 with TRBJ2-7, with TRBD2 matching 8 bases. In germline, CDR1 is MNHNS, CDR2 SASEGT. The CDR3 spans 14 residues. V trimming: 7 bases; J trimming: 7 bases; junction bases outside the gene matches: 12. The CDR3 region has the DNA TGTGCCAGCAACCACGGGGGGGAGCGGGGGGAGCAGTACTTC. Translation gives CASNHGGERGEQYF.

The gene calls are TRBV28 and TRBJ2-7, with 12 bases lining up with TRBD1. Germline V gene sequence: CDR1 MDHEN, CDR2 SYDVKM. With 6 bases clipped from V and 10 bases from J, the junction kept 4 bases outside the gene matches. This CDR3 has 12 residues. CDR3 amino acids: CASRGTGGEQYF. The CDR3 DNA follows: TGTGCCAGCAGAGGGACAGGGGGCGAACAGTACTTC.

This chain uses TRBV11-1 with TRBJ2-7, with 8 bases lining up with TRBD2. CDR1 and CDR2 from the germline V gene are SGHAT and FQDESV (reference sequence). The CDR3 contains 13 residues. Unmatched junction bases numbered 9, after V lost 6 bases and J lost 8 bases. The CDR3, as DNA: TGTGCCAGCAGAACCTCGCGGGAGGTTAAGCAGTACTTC. This translates into CASRTSREVKQYF.

The chain carries TRBV6-1 and TRBJ2-7; 11 bases agree with TRBD1. Germline trimming cut 6 bases from V and 3 bases from J; bases unmatched to any gene: 1. The CDR3 has 13 residues. From germline, CDR1 is MNHNS and CDR2 SASEGT. CDR3 sequence: CASRGTGGYEQYF. The CDR3 DNA follows: TGTGCCAGCAGGGGGACAGGGGGCTACGAGCAGTACTTC.

V and J are TRBV7-9 and TRBJ2-5, with TRBD2 matching 9 bases. There are 16 residues in the CDR3. The germline V gene has CDR1 SEHNR and CDR2 FQNEAQ (reference sequence). The V gene end was trimmed by 1 base and the J gene end by 4 bases; junction bases not matched to a gene: 7. In DNA, the CDR3 is TGTGCCAGCAGCTTAGAGGGCGGGAGGGCCTCAGAGACCCAGTACTTC. As protein: CASSLEGGRASETQYF.

This chain uses TRBV18 with TRBJ2-5, with D maybe TRBD1 (6 bases). V was clipped by 2 bases and J by 0 bases, with 10 bases between them. The CDR3 is made up of 15 amino acids. CDR1 and CDR2 (germline): KGHSH, LQKENI. Written as DNA, the CDR3 is TGTGCCAGCTCACCAACAGGGCAGTACCAAGAGACCCAGTACTTC. Translation: CASSPTGQYQETQYF.

CDR3 sequence: CASSLAPGAGRNTEAFF. DNA for the CDR3: TGCGCCAGCAGCTTGGCCCCAGGGGCCGGCCGGAACACTGAAGCTTTCTTT. The chain combines TRBV5-1 with TRBJ1-1; maybe TRBD1 (6 bases). CDR1 and CDR2 from the germline V gene are SGHRS and YFSETQ. The CDR3 loop spans 17 amino acids. Trimming pared 0 bases from V and 1 base from J, leaving 16 bases between.

The genes are TRBV19 and TRBJ2-1; D may be TRBD1 (6 bases). Germline V gene lookup returns CDR1 LNHDA and CDR2 SQIVND (reference sequence). The CDR3 totals 16 residues. Trimming cost V 6 bases and J 0 bases, with 15 bases left between them. DNA of the CDR3: TGTGCCAGTAGAGGGTCATCGGACAGCTCCTACAATGAGCAGTTCTTC. This sequence encodes CASRGSSDSSYNEQFF. Looking up the rest from reference TRBV19 and TRBJ2-1 gives the full variable domain: DGGITQSPKYLFRKEGQNVTLSCEQNLNHDAMYWYRQDPGQGLRLIYYSQIVNDFQKGDIAEGYSVSREKKESFPLTVTSAQKNPTAFYLCASRGSSDSSYNEQFFGPGTRLTVL.

CDR3 loop: CASSEDIDGYTF. CDR3 DNA: TGTGCCAGCAGTGAAGATATTGATGGCTACACCTTC. This sequence joins TRBV6-1 and TRBJ1-2; D uncertain. CDR1 is MNHNS, CDR2 SASEGT, per germline. V was clipped by 1 base and J by 6 bases, with 6 bases between them. CDR3 length: 12 amino acids.

The chain combines TRBV7-9 with TRBJ2-2, with TRBD2 matching 9 bases. This CDR3 is built from 16 residues. J gave up 0 bases and V 5 bases, and 4 bases lay outside the gene matches. Germline assignment: CDR1 SEHNR and CDR2 FQNEAQ (reference sequence). The CDR3 DNA is TGTGCCAGCAGCCCATCTAGCGGGGCGAACACCGGGGAGCTGTTTTTT. Encoded protein: CASSPSSGANTGELFF. The whole variable domain, filled in from reference TRBV7-9 and TRBJ2-2, reads DTGVSQNPRHKITKRGQNVTFRCDPISEHNRLYWYRQTLGQGPEFLTYFQNEAQLEKSRLLSDRFSAERPKGSFSTLEIQRTEQGDSAMYLCASSPSSGANTGELFFGEGSRLTVL.

This chain uses TRBV18 with TRBJ1-1; D is unresolved. The V end lost 4 bases, the J end lost 1 base, and 13 bases lay between the germline ends. The CDR3 consists of 15 residues. CDR1 is KGHSH, CDR2 LQKENI, per germline. CDR3 residues: CASSLEGGSNTEAFF. Here the CDR3 DNA reads TGTGCCAGCTCACTCGAAGGAGGGTCGAACACTGAAGCTTTCTTT.

The chain has TRBV2 and TRBJ2-2, with D maybe TRBD2 (6 bases). CDR1 and CDR2 (germline): SNHLY, FYNNEI. Trimming took off 6 bases at V and 5 bases at J, with 19 bases between the two ends. This CDR3 is built from 16 residues. Here the CDR3 DNA reads TGTGCCAGCAGACGGGACTTGACAGATTCGACCGGGGAGCTGTTTTTT. Translating gives CASRRDLTDSTGELFF. The full variable domain, in which reference TRBV2 and TRBJ2-2 provide the parts outside the CDR3, is EPEVTQTPSHQVTQMGQEVILRCVPISNHLYFYWYRQILGQKVEFLVSFYNNEISEKSEIFDDQFSVERPDGSNFTLKIRSTKLEDSAMYFCASRRDLTDSTGELFFGEGSRLTVL.

The chain is built from TRBV28 and TRBJ1-3; TRBD1 agrees at 9 bases. The germline V gene has CDR1 MDHEN and CDR2 SYDVKM. Trimming took 7 bases from V and 0 from J; bases not matched to a gene: 4. The length of the CDR3 is 15 residues. The CDR3 nucleotides are TGTGCCAGCACTACAGGGGGCAACTCTGGAAACACCATATATTTT. It encodes CASTTGGNSGNTIYF.

The chain combines TRBV9 with TRBJ1-2; D might be TRBD1 (5 bases). Trimming shortened V by 0 bases and J by 6 bases, and 9 bases separated the two germline ends. Germline CDR1 SGDLS, CDR2 YYNGEE. The CDR3 is made up of 13 amino acids. Here the CDR3 reads CASSVGTGDGYTF. CDR3 nucleotides: TGTGCCAGCAGCGTAGGTACAGGCGATGGCTACACCTTC.

The chain links TRBV5-4 to TRBJ2-2; 7 bases map to TRBD1. Germline CDR1 SGHNT, CDR2 YYREEE (reference sequence). J gave up 3 bases and V 2 bases, and 4 bases lay outside the gene matches. The CDR3 totals 15 residues. The CDR3 DNA reads as TGTGCCAGCAGCTTTCGACAGGGATACACCGGGGAGCTGTTTTTT. Protein: CASSFRQGYTGELFF.

The rearrangement joins TRBV6-1 to TRBJ2-6, with D possibly matching TRBD2 (6 bases). The CDR3 is made up of 15 amino acids. The V end lost 6 bases, the J end lost 4 bases, and 13 bases lay between the germline ends. CDR1 MNHNS and CDR2 SASEGT come from the germline V gene. The CDR3: CASRGGTRGANVLTF. The CDR3 bases are TGTGCCAGCAGGGGAGGAACACGAGGGGCCAACGTCCTGACTTTC.

The rearrangement joins TRBV7-9 to TRBJ2-7; the D is unclear. Germline values: CDR1 SEHNR, CDR2 FQNEAQ (reference sequence). The CDR3 has 14 amino acids. V lost 6 bases to trimming and J lost 2 bases, with 14 bases between them. The CDR3 spells CASSLSANPYEQYF. The DNA for the CDR3 is TGTGCCAGCAGTTTGAGCGCGAACCCCTACGAGCAGTACTTC.

The chain joins TRBV9 to TRBJ2-7; D possibly corresponds to TRBD2 (6 bases). This CDR3 has 15 residues. The V gene's germline CDR1 is SGDLS and CDR2 YYNGEE. Trimming removed 0 bases from V and 3 bases from J, with 13 bases in between. CDR3 region: CASSVGDGSDYEQYF. DNA for the CDR3: TGTGCCAGCAGCGTAGGAGACGGGAGTGACTACGAGCAGTACTTC.

The gene calls are TRBV2 and TRBJ1-4, with TRBD1 identical over 7 bases. The germline V gene has CDR1 SNHLY and CDR2 FYNNEI. The CDR3 contains 14 residues. The trim removed 8 bases at V and 5 bases at J, leaving 8 bases unmatched. The CDR3 loop is CASAGQPYNEKLFF. CDR3 DNA: TGTGCCAGCGCGGGACAGCCCTACAATGAAAAACTGTTTTTT.

This chain joins TRBV29-1 and TRBJ1-1, with D possibly matching TRBD1 (5 bases). The CDR3 covers 13 residues. Trimming cost V 4 bases and J 1 base, with 10 bases left between them. Germline CDR1 is SQVTM and CDR2 is ANQGSEA. The CDR3 loop reads CSVVRDSNTEAFF. In DNA form, the CDR3 reads TGCAGCGTTGTGAGGGACTCGAACACTGAAGCTTTCTTT.

The CDR3 coding sequence is TGTGCCACCAGGGCGGGAGGGTCGAATCAGCCCCAGCATTTT. It codes for CATRAGGSNQPQHF. The chain has TRBV15 and TRBJ1-5; D is ambiguous. Germline V gene lookup returns CDR1 LNHNV and CDR2 YYDKDF (reference sequence). The CDR3 runs to 14 residues. V was pared by 6 bases and J by 4 bases, with 13 bases between. The variable domain in full, completed from reference TRBV15 and TRBJ1-5, reads DAMVIQNPRYQVTQFGKPVTLSCSQTLNHNVMYWYQQKSSQAPKLLFHYYDKDFNNEADTPDNFQSRRPNTSFCFLDIRSPGLGDTAMYLCATRAGGSNQPQHFGDGTRLSIL.

The chain uses TRBV5-1 and TRBJ2-5, with 12 bases that match TRBD2. The CDR3 is 17 amino acids. CDR1 SGHRS and CDR2 YFSETQ come from the germline V gene. V gave up 1 base and J gave up 3 bases; unmatched junction bases: 7. The DNA for the CDR3 is TGCGCCAGCAGCTTGCGTCTAGCGGGAGGGCTAAAAGAGACCCAGTACTTC. Encoded protein: CASSLRLAGGLKETQYF.

The gene calls are TRBV7-9 and TRBJ2-2; D remains ambiguous. The CDR3 length is 14 residues. Germline-derived CDR1 and CDR2 are SEHNR and FQNEAQ (reference sequence). V lost 5 bases and J 2 bases, leaving 9 bases between the germline ends. The CDR3 spells CASSVRQNTGELFF. CDR3 nucleotide sequence: TGTGCCAGCAGCGTACGACAAAACACCGGGGAGCTGTTTTTT.

The rearrangement links TRBV5-4 to TRBJ2-7, with D unresolved. Trimming pared 3 bases from V and 0 bases from J, leaving 13 bases between. Germline assignment: CDR1 SGHNT and CDR2 YYREEE (reference sequence). The CDR3 is 15 residues long. Here the CDR3 DNA reads TGTGCCAGCAGCTCGACGGCCTCAGGCTCCTACGAGCAGTACTTC. Protein sequence: CASSSTASGSYEQYF.

The rearrangement uses TRBV10-3 and TRBJ2-7; 10 nucleotides align to TRBD1. Per the germline V gene, CDR1 is ENHRY and CDR2 is SYGVKD. The trim removed 0 bases at V and 5 bases at J, leaving 4 bases unmatched. This CDR3 has 15 amino acids. The CDR3 nucleotides read TGTGCCATCAGTGAGTCATGGACAGGGGGACACGAGCAGTACTTC. It translates to CAISESWTGGHEQYF.

The V gene is TRBV4-3, the J gene TRBJ2-6, with D possibly being TRBD2 (5 bases). V lost 0 bases, J lost 4 bases, and 19 bases lay in between. Germline values: CDR1 LGHNA, CDR2 YSLEER. This CDR3 is 19 amino acids long. CDR3 bases: TGCGCCAGCAGCCAAGATAGTGTAGCGATAAGCCCCGGGGCCAACGTCCTGACTTTC. This codes for CASSQDSVAISPGANVLTF.

The V and J genes are TRBV28 and TRBJ1-2; 7 nucleotides line up with TRBD1. The germline CDR1 and CDR2 sequences are MDHEN and SYDVKM. CDR3 length: 15 residues. Trimming at V came to 4 bases and at J to 7 bases, leaving 12 bases not matched to a gene. CDR3 sequence reads: CASSSPGRGHFGYTF. CDR3 DNA: TGTGCCAGCAGTTCTCCGGGAAGGGGGCATTTTGGCTACACCTTC.

The chain is built from TRBV28 and TRBJ2-7, with TRBD1 identical over 7 bases. Germline CDR1 reads MDHEN; CDR2 reads SYDVKM. J lost 4 bases, V lost 3 bases, and 9 bases had no gene match. The CDR3 is 15 residues long. This chain's CDR3 is CASSFEGALRYEQYF. The CDR3 nucleotides are TGTGCCAGCAGTTTCGAGGGGGCATTAAGGTACGAGCAGTACTTC.